This T cell receptor beta chain was recorded in a study of siplizumab effects on memory and regulatory T cells. With 2 bases clipped from V and 5 bases from J, the junction kept 9 bases outside the gene matches. This CDR3 contains 17 residues. Germline V CDR1 and CDR2: MGHRA, YSYEKL. Findings and caveats of the study: The authors did not confirm suppressive function in proliferating Tregs from siplizumab cultures. A major contribution to the alloresponse seemed to be made by naive T cells, which seemed more diverse than memory cells. Siplizumab gave mappable alloreactive CD4+ clones an average Treg-derived fraction of about 72%, against 26.9% in controls. Proliferating clones, CD4+ or CD8+, lacked an assignable naive or memory phenotype in roughly 80-96% of cases.

Clones were read by immunoSEQ multiplex PCR, and TCRdb kept only the in-frame ones, dropping some. The sample holds about 100,000 clones, roughly 94% seen once. As regards this clone: Its antigen is currently unknown.

Sequencing was carried out using Tregs sorted from blood. The gene calls are TRBV4-1 and TRBJ2-5, with 12 positions matching TRBD2. The receptor's source is a human donor in good health. The CDR3 sequence is CASSQPFLAGGMETQYF. Here the CDR3 DNA reads TGCGCCAGCAGCCAACCCTTTCTAGCGGGAGGGATGGAGACCCAGTACTTC.